This TCR beta chain was sequenced during a study of Ad26.COV2.S vaccination and SARS-CoV-2 variants. Study summary: Intramuscular Ad26.COV2.S at 5x10^10 or 1x10^11 viral particles.

Treatment given: roughly 19 received Ad26.COV2.S at low or high dose, single or two shots; roughly five received placebo; per-sample allocation not given. Samples were taken on day 63 after the first vaccine or placebo injection. An 18-55-year-old adult in Boston served as donor. Sequenced by immunoSEQ multiplex PCR; TCRdb stores in-frame clones only, minus some. Of about 680,000 clones in the sample, roughly nine tenths were seen once. The study, taken as a whole, reports: TCR breadth and depth analyses may have underestimated total T cell responses. With respect to non-spike TCR breadth, vaccine and placebo recipients were similar.

Germline CDR1 is SNHLY and CDR2 is FYNNEI. The CDR3 totals 15 residues. J was trimmed by 8 bases and V by 3 bases; bases with no gene match: 7. With regard to this clone: The antigen is not known.

The J gene is TRBJ2-1, the V gene TRBV2; 10 bases map to TRBD1. The sequence was collected from a person aged 18-60 years who received the Ad26.COV2.S COVID-19 vaccine or a placebo. Source: peripheral blood, taken in a trial of Ad26.COV2.S vaccine versus placebo. CDR3 nucleotide sequence: TGTGCCAGCAGTGATTGGGGACAGGGGTCCCATGAGCAGTTCTTC. Amino acid sequence: CASSDWGQGSHEQFF.